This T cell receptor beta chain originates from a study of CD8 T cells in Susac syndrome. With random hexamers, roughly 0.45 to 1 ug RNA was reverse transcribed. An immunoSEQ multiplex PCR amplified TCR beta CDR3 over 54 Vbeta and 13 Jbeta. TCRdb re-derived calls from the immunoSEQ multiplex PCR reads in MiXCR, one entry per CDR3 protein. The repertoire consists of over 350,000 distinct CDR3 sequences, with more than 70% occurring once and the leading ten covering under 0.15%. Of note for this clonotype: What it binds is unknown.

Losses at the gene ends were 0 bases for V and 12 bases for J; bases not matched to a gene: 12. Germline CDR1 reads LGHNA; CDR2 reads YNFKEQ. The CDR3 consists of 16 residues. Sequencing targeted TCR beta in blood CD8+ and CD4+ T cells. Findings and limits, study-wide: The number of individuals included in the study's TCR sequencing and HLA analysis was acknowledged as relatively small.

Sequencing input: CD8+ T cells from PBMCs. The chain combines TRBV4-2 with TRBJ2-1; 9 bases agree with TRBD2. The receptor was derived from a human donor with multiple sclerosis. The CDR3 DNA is TGTGCCAGCAGCCAAGAGGTGGGACTAGCCTTCGGTGGGCAGTTCTTC. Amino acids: CASSQEVGLAFGGQFF.